The T cell receptor (beta chain) under discussion was sequenced for a study of blood T cells in healthy people across ages (dated by TCRdb to the mid-2010s). Turning to the overall study: Template switching captured roughly one uniquely barcoded TCR beta cDNA molecule per two T cells in model experiments. To track age-related changes in TCR beta repertoire diversity, the study relied on deep sequencing normalized with unique cDNA molecular identifiers. Donors were grouped into four age groups: young (average approximately 16 years), middle-aged (less than 40), aged (around 60) and long-lived (around 80). Donors of different ages were randomly distributed across sequencing lanes to avoid experimental bias. The study analyzed two additional independent replicas of 1 million unique cDNA reads from the same blood draw for two donors, one aged 18 to 29 and one aged 80 or older.

What the work shows at the level of the full study, not this receptor alone: Estimates of total diversity based on one million sequenced T cells were considered lower bounds and underestimates. Donor CMV infection status was unknown, potentially confounding age-related changes in expanded clonotypes. Observed TCR beta diversity correlated strongly with the percentage of naive T cells measured by flow cytometry. Because profiling used bulk unsorted PBMCs, naive and antigen-experienced compartments could not be compared conclusively. As age increased, observed TCR beta diversity per million T cells dropped in a roughly linear way, and a significant reduction was already evident by age roughly 40. Compared with the aged group, the long-lived group had more naive CD4+ T cells, fewer expanded clones and increased TCR diversity, a pattern suggesting age selection.

The method was 5' RACE. These reads were obtained on an Illumina HiSeq 2500. A second PCR of about 6 to 12 cycles was run with a J-beta primer mix and a sample-barcoded 5' primer. A template-switch 5' adaptor carrying 12 random nucleotides introduced a unique molecular identifier onto each TCR beta cDNA molecule. Each sample yielded at least 3 million CDR3-containing paired-end reads. All of the RNA was converted into first-strand cDNA using the Mint cDNA synthesis kit, with a TRBC-specific oligonucleotide serving as the primer. Following uracil-DNA glycosylase treatment, a first 18-cycle PCR with universal primers M1SS and BC2_uni_R was performed on all cDNA. On the study's bioinformatics: Normalization of each sample was performed by random selection of 1 million high-quality reads, each carrying a distinct molecular identifier. Reads sharing molecular identifiers were discarded rather than binned into consensus sequences. MiTCR, run with a Q25 quality threshold and the strictest error-elimination algorithm, handled CDR3 identification, clonotype clustering and error correction. A nonparametric unseen species model using Euler transformation provided a lower-bound estimate of total TCR beta diversity. The raw public reads went through TCRdb reprocessing: fastp at Q25, MiXCR clone calling, in-frame beta chains kept. Every CDR3 protein is listed once, alongside the most common genes and DNA of its rows. The V and J calls and clone size come from TCRdb's table, not from the authors' own analysis. This sample is represented by 700,000 to 850,000 distinct CDR3 sequences; about 36% of them were singletons. 10% to 15% of the sample is taken by the ten largest.

The approximately 39 donors, aged roughly 6 to 95 years, were systemically healthy Caucasian individuals from Russia. Each donor gave roughly 9.5 milliliters of peripheral blood, collected into EDTA-treated Vacutainer tubes. Ficoll-Paque density-gradient centrifugation was used to isolate PBMCs, with at least 6.5 million per sample. Trizol reagent was used to extract total RNA from the PBMCs, yielding at least 6 micrograms per sample. The percentages of naive CD45RAhigh/CD27high T cells were determined by flow cytometry on a PBMC aliquot from every donor. The germline ends are 34 bases apart after V is trimmed by 11 bases and J by 0 bases. The germline V gene sets CDR1 to MNHNS and CDR2 to SASEGT. The CDR3, from cysteine to phenylalanine, totals 20 residues. Of all the DNA, just the CDR3 is kept, 60 bases in frame from base 1. Concerning this clonotype: It lacks a known antigen. No quality values exist for individual bases; no much larger clone is one base distant.

Rearrangement joined TRBV6-1 to TRBJ1-1; a weak D assignment points to TRBD1 (6 bases agree). What was sequenced was blood. This clonotype was obtained from a man aged 18 to 29 in good health. The encoded CDR3 is CAGAGTRMTDPILMNTEAFF. The nucleotide sequence reads as follows: TGTGCCGGAGCCGGGACAAGGATGACGGACCCGATTCTAATGAACACTGAAGCTTTCTTT.